This is a list of T cell receptor beta chains from one sample in a study of a mutant IDH1 vaccine in newly diagnosed glioma. Their specific antigens are unknown. TCRdb keeps only in-frame clones here, not all; method: immunoSEQ multiplex PCR. The sample consists of some 130,000 clones, roughly 78% of them appearing once. The sample was PBMCs, taken from a glioma patient whose treatment included an IDH1 peptide vaccine. The source is a man aged 35 to 55 with glioma. The CDR3 runs from the conserved cysteine through the conserved F or W. Each record gives: clone size, V gene, D gene, J gene, CDR3 DNA, CDR3 protein. A D gene is named only where the DNA matches it firmly. Size is stated for part of the rows, as once, few or many counts, or as a class when the clone is expanded.

size: NA; V: TRBV6-6; D: TRBD2; J: TRBJ2-7; DNA: TGTGCCAGCAGTTATTTTCTAGCGGCTAAGCCCTTCGAGCAGTACTTC; CDR3: CASSYFLAAKPFEQYF
size: NA; V: TRBV4-3; D: TRBD1; J: TRBJ1-2; DNA: TGCGCCAGCAGCCAAGATGCAGTTGACAGGGAAGGTGGCTACACCTTC; CDR3: CASSQDAVDREGGYTF
size: once; V: TRBV10-2; D: TRBD2; J: TRBJ2-3; DNA: TGCGCCAGCAGTGTACTAGCGGGGGCCACAGATACGCAGTATTTT; CDR3: CASSVLAGATDTQYF
size: NA; V: TRBV19; D: TRBD1; J: TRBJ1-6; DNA: TGTGCCAGTAGTACTACAGGGGGGTATTCACCCCTCCACTTT; CDR3: CASSTTGGYSPLHF
size: NA; V: TRBV7-8; D: TRBD1; J: TRBJ1-6; DNA: TGTGCCAGCAGAGTATTCTCTCCTCGGACAGGCAATTCACCCCTCCACTTT; CDR3: CASRVFSPRTGNSPLHF
size: NA; V: TRBV20-1; D: NA; J: TRBJ2-7; DNA: TGCAGTGCTAGGGCAGACTACGAGCAGTACTTC; CDR3: CSARADYEQYF
size: NA; V: TRBV19; D: NA; J: TRBJ1-3; DNA: TGTGCCAGTACCCTGGGAACAGACTCTGGAAACACCATATATTTT; CDR3: CASTLGTDSGNTIYF
size: NA; V: TRBV6-5; D: NA; J: TRBJ1-2; DNA: TGTGCCAGCAGTTACACGAGTGGAGACTATGGCTACACCTTC; CDR3: CASSYTSGDYGYTF
size: NA; V: TRBV4-2; D: TRBD2; J: TRBJ2-1; DNA: TGTGCCAGCAGCCCCGGGGGGTGGCAAAGGCAGTTCTTC; CDR3: CASSPGGWQRQFF
size: NA; V: TRBV29-1; D: NA; J: TRBJ2-3; DNA: TGCAGCGTTGGAGCGCCCGATACGCAGTATTTT; CDR3: CSVGAPDTQYF
size: NA; V: TRBV9; D: TRBD1; J: TRBJ2-3; DNA: TGTGCCAGCAGCGTAGGTGACAGGGTAACAGATACGCAGTATTTT; CDR3: CASSVGDRVTDTQYF
size: NA; V: TRBV5-8; D: NA; J: TRBJ2-5; DNA: TGTGCCAGCAGCTACCCCCTACAAACCCAGTACTTC; CDR3: CASSYPLQTQYF
size: NA; V: TRBV19; D: NA; J: TRBJ2-5; DNA: TGTGCCAGTTCTGCACTGGCCGTGGAGCAAGAGACCCAGTACTTC; CDR3: CASSALAVEQETQYF
size: NA; V: TRBV7-2; D: TRBD2; J: TRBJ2-1; DNA: TGTGCCAGCAGCCCGACTAGCGGGATTTCCGGTGAGCAGTTCTTC; CDR3: CASSPTSGISGEQFF
size: NA; V: TRBV5-4; D: NA; J: TRBJ2-7; DNA: TGTGCCAGCAGCTTTAAGGACTATTACGAGCAGTACTTC; CDR3: CASSFKDYYEQYF
size: NA; V: TRBV30; D: NA; J: TRBJ2-3; DNA: TGTGCCTGGACCCCACTGCCCACAGATACGCAGTATTTT; CDR3: CAWTPLPTDTQYF
size: once; V: TRBV27; D: NA; J: TRBJ2-1; DNA: TGTGCCAGCAGTTTTAGACAAAGCTCCTACAATGAGCAGTTCTTC; CDR3: CASSFRQSSYNEQFF
size: NA; V: TRBV5-1; D: TRBD2; J: TRBJ2-7; DNA: TGCGCCAGCAGCTCTAGCGGCCCAATCTACGAGCAGTACTTC; CDR3: CASSSSGPIYEQYF
size: NA; V: TRBV19; D: NA; J: TRBJ2-5; DNA: TGTGCCAGTAGGATCGACAGTGTCCAAGAGACCCAGTACTTC; CDR3: CASRIDSVQETQYF
size: NA; V: TRBV19; D: NA; J: TRBJ1-2; DNA: TGTGCCAGTAGCTACCTTGGGGGGGACGAAGGCTACACCTTC; CDR3: CASSYLGGDEGYTF
size: NA; V: TRBV29-1; D: NA; J: TRBJ1-1; DNA: TGCAGCGCCTATCAGGGACCGCTTGAAGCTTTCTTT; CDR3: CSAYQGPLEAFF
size: NA; V: TRBV19; D: NA; J: TRBJ2-7; DNA: TGTGCCAGTAGGGTTGGGGGCGCAGGATACGACGAGCAGTACTTC; CDR3: CASRVGGAGYDEQYF
size: few; V: TRBV11-2; D: NA; J: TRBJ2-3; DNA: TGTGCCAGCAGCCCCTGGGCCTTCACAGATACGCAGTATTTT; CDR3: CASSPWAFTDTQYF